The 13 T cell receptor beta chains below were found in one sample sequenced in a study of T cells in tumors after PD-1 blockade. TCRdb keeps only in-frame clones here, not all; method: immunoSEQ multiplex PCR. The data hold about 15,000 clones, with around 68% observed a single time. The sample in question was tumor tissue, obtained after anti-PD-1 treatment. The source is a human donor with cutaneous squamous cell carcinoma.

This clone has only a few counts. This rearrangement joins TRBV29-1 to TRBJ1-2; weak D call: TRBD1 (5 bases). CDR3 size: 11 residues. V gave up 7 bases and J gave up 4 bases, with 10 bases separating them. CDR1 is SQVTM and CDR2 is ANQGSEA in the germline V gene. The CDR3 bases are TGCAGCGCGTGGGGGAGCTATGGCTACACCTTC. Its protein product is CSAWGSYGYTF.

This chain links TRBV6-6 with TRBJ1-6, with 10 bases identical to TRBD1. CDR1 is MNHNY, CDR2 SVGAGI, per germline (reference sequence). The CDR3 consists of 15 residues. V trimming: 6 bases; J trimming: 6 bases; junction bases outside the gene matches: 5. The DNA of the CDR3 is TGTGCCAGCAGCCCTCGGGACAGGGGTAATTCACCCCTCCACTTT. It translates to CASSPRDRGNSPLHF.

The table lists this clone with a count of one. This chain uses TRBV29-1 with TRBJ2-2, with D possibly called TRBD1 or TRBD2 (5 bases each). The germline V gene encodes CDR1 SQVTM and CDR2 ANQGSEA. V shed 3 bases and J shed 6 bases, with 17 bases lying between them. This CDR3 has 15 amino acids. CDR3 coding DNA: TGCAGCGTTGATTTGTGGGGCGCGGACTCCGGGGAGCTGTTTTTT. Encoded protein: CSVDLWGADSGELFF.

This chain uses TRBV7-6 with TRBJ1-2; D unclear. Trimming took 0 bases from V and 4 from J, leaving 9 bases between them. The CDR3 consists of 14 residues. The germline CDR1 and CDR2 sequences are SGHVS and FNYEAQ. The DNA for the CDR3 is TGTGCCAGCAGCTTAGCTCCGGCCCGCTATGGCTACACCTTC. This encodes CASSLAPARYGYTF.

This clone was counted a few times. J is TRBJ1-4 and V is TRBV6-5; 7 positions match TRBD1. This CDR3 region has 13 residues. With 6 bases clipped from V and 2 bases from J, the junction kept 0 bases outside the gene matches. From germline, CDR1 is MNHEY and CDR2 SVGAGI. The CDR3 spells CASRTGTNEKLFF. Written as DNA, the CDR3 is TGTGCCAGCAGGACAGGGACTAATGAAAAACTGTTTTTT.

This chain connects TRBV6-5 to TRBJ2-7; maybe TRBD1 (5 bases). Trimming left V 4 bases short and J 2 bases short, with 15 bases between. Germline values: CDR1 MNHEY, CDR2 SVGAGI. The length of the CDR3 is 15 residues. For the CDR3, the DNA is TGTGCCAGCAGTTCTCGGACCGGACACCCCTACGAGCAGTACTTC. It yields the protein CASSSRTGHPYEQYF.

The chain uses TRBV3-1 (or the pseudogene TRBV3-2) and TRBJ2-5, with D unclear. V shed 0 bases and J shed 2 bases, with 4 bases lying between them. The length of the CDR3 is 13 residues. Germline values: CDR1 LGHDT, CDR2 YNNKEL (reference sequence). CDR3 loop: CASSQDPQETQYF. In nucleotides, the CDR3 is TGTGCCAGCAGCCAAGATCCTCAAGAGACCCAGTACTTC.

The V gene is TRBV5-1, the J gene TRBJ1-5, with 7 nucleotides matching TRBD1. Germline CDR1 and CDR2: SGHRS and YFSETQ. There are 15 residues in the CDR3. Unmatched junction bases numbered 3, after V lost 0 bases and J lost 3 bases. Here the CDR3 reads CASSLGQGPNQPQHF. DNA for the CDR3: TGCGCCAGCAGCTTGGGACAGGGACCCAATCAGCCCCAGCATTTT.

The rearrangement uses TRBV28 and TRBJ2-7; 7 bases fit TRBD1. The CDR3 loop spans 14 amino acids. CDR1 and CDR2 (germline): MDHEN, SYDVKM. V lost 5 bases to trimming and J lost 3 bases; unmatched junction nucleotides: 7. CDR3: CASSTTTGLYEQYF. The CDR3 DNA is TGTGCCAGCAGTACTACGACAGGGCTCTACGAGCAGTACTTC.

The rearrangement joins TRBV7-2 to TRBJ2-1; tentatively, D is TRBD1 (6 bases). This CDR3 has 15 residues. V was pared by 5 bases and J by 1 base, with 12 bases between. Germline values: CDR1 SGHTA, CDR2 FQGNSA. The CDR3 nucleotides are TGTGCCAGCAGCCACCCGCAGGGGTCCTACAATGAGCAGTTCTTC. It codes for CASSHPQGSYNEQFF.

The chain recombines TRBV4-1 with TRBJ2-7; 7 nucleotides align to TRBD1. Germline values: CDR1 MGHRA, CDR2 YSYEKL. The V segment lost 5 bases and the J segment 0 bases; nucleotides outside the gene matches: 7. This CDR3 has 15 amino acids. The CDR3 here is CASSEPGQFSYEQYF. The CDR3 DNA reads as TGCGCCAGCAGCGAACCGGGACAGTTCTCCTACGAGCAGTACTTC.

This clone was counted a single time. The chain has TRBV6-5 and TRBJ1-1; TRBD1 aligns across 8 bases. The germline V gene encodes CDR1 MNHEY and CDR2 SVGAGI. The CDR3 extends over 15 amino acids. V trimming: 1 base; J trimming: 4 bases; junction bases outside the gene matches: 5. This chain's CDR3 is CASSYWTGRSTEAFF. Here the CDR3 DNA reads TGTGCCAGCAGTTACTGGACAGGGCGTAGCACTGAAGCTTTCTTT.

The DNA of the CDR3 is TGTGCCAGCAGCCAAGATTCTTGGGCTAGCGACGGAACAGATACGCAGTATTTT. Translated: CASSQDSWASDGTDTQYF. The V gene is TRBV3-1 (or the pseudogene TRBV3-2), the J gene TRBJ2-3; D is perhaps TRBD2 (6 bases). The CDR3 contains 18 residues. In germline, CDR1 is LGHDT, CDR2 YNNKEL (reference sequence). V gave up 0 bases and J gave up 3 bases, with 19 bases separating them.